This T cell receptor beta chain was observed in a study of vaccination and CD4 T cells after COVID-19. Study as a whole: Six men and four women formed the convalescents, two being Hispanic. Participants were vaccinated with two doses, given as either BNT162b2 or mRNA-1273 vaccine. General study points: Convalescent patients had a median roughly 86% of reactive clones appearing only post-vaccination.

Germline V gives CDR1 SGHNT, CDR2 YYREEE (reference sequence). V lost 0 bases and J 3 bases, leaving 7 bases between the germline ends. The CDR3 is 14 amino acids. The sample holds one count of this clonotype. Its specificity is unknown. Treatment: 10-day PBMC culture with coronavirus spike peptide pools or control peptides (ViraFEST assay). Days 3 and 7 were when half the medium was replaced with fresh IL-2 medium. Sequence data for DNA of cultured CD4+ T cells were generated by the Oncomine TCR Beta short-read assay. From the PCR reads, TCRdb called clonotypes with MiXCR, one entry per CDR3 protein. The sample consists of nearly 20,000 distinct CDR3 sequences, about four fifths of them appearing once.

The sequence was obtained from a human donor who received a COVID-19 vaccine. J is TRBJ2-4 and V is TRBV5-4; unclear D gene. Material: CD4+ T cells from blood, cultured in vitro, obtained after SARS-CoV-2 vaccination. CDR3 sequence (DNA): TGTGCCAGCAGCTTGGCTGGGGACAAAAACATTCAGTACTTC. Its protein product is CASSLAGDKNIQYF.